The 21 T cell receptor beta chains given below trace back to one sample, sequenced in a study of blood T cell repertoires in COVID-19 (dated by TCRdb to 2020 to 2022). The protocol used for the library was the immunoSEQ multiplex PCR assay. The clones in this table, taken by TCRdb from immuneACCESS, are in-frame only. Not every clone is retained; where verified, under half of the shortfall comes from an unresolved V gene, and the cause of the rest is unknown. A total of about 130,000 clones appear in this sample, 55% to 75% of them only once. The ten largest make up approximately 1.9% of the sample. The sample comprised peripheral blood. These receptors were collected from a woman aged 70 to 79 with acute or convalescent COVID-19.

In its sample, this clone was seen once. The chain links TRBV28 to TRBJ2-2; weak D call: TRBD2 (5 bases). Germline V gene lookup returns CDR1 MDHEN and CDR2 SYDVKM. CDR3 size: 16 residues. The V end was cut by 5 bases, the J end by 6 bases, with 19 bases between. The CDR3 sequence: CASSPAGSRLSGELFF. The CDR3 nucleotides are TGTGCCAGCAGTCCCGCGGGCTCGAGGTTGTCCGGGGAGCTGTTTTTT.

This clone came up a few times. The chain has TRBV9 and TRBJ2-2; TRBD2 matches 11 bases. CDR1 and CDR2 from the germline V gene are SGDLS and YYNGEE. The CDR3 runs 16 residues. V lost 4 bases to trimming and J lost 1 base; unmatched junction nucleotides: 3. The CDR3 is CASSSGTSGNTGELFF. CDR3 sequence (DNA): TGTGCCAGCAGCTCTGGGACTAGCGGGAACACCGGGGAGCTGTTTTTT. The full variable domain, its missing parts supplied by reference TRBV9 and TRBJ2-2, is DSGVTQTPKHLITATGQRVTLRCSPRSGDLSVYWYQQSLDQGLQFLIQYYNGEERAKGNILERFSAQQFPDLHSELNLSSLELGDSALYFCASSSGTSGNTGELFFGEGSRLTVL.

This clone was picked up one time. V and J are TRBV18 and TRBJ1-1; TRBD1 matches 9 bases. V shed 2 bases and J 4 bases; nucleotides not matched to a gene: 5. CDR3 length: 15 amino acids. The germline gives CDR1 KGHSH, CDR2 LQKENI. CDR3 amino acids: CASSPTKQGATEAFF. The CDR3 DNA is TGTGCCAGCTCACCAACGAAACAGGGGGCCACTGAAGCTTTCTTT. The complete variable domain, with remaining parts taken from reference TRBV18 and TRBJ1-1, reads NAGVMQNPRHLVRRRGQEARLRCSPMKGHSHVYWYRQLPEEGLKFMVYLQKENIIDESGMPKERFSAEFPKEGPSILRIQQVVRGDSAAYFCASSPTKQGATEAFFGQGTRLTVV.

The V gene is TRBV2, the J gene TRBJ1-2; no clear D gene. V was pared by 7 bases and J by 4 bases, with 13 bases between. Germline CDR1 and CDR2: SNHLY and FYNNEI. The CDR3 is 13 residues long. This chain's CDR3 is CASTPGEVYGYTF. DNA for the CDR3: TGTGCCAGCACCCCCGGGGAGGTCTATGGCTACACCTTC.

The CDR3 loop reads CASSSGGFTGTAYGYTF. CDR3 bases: TGTGCCAGCAGCTCCGGGGGATTCACCGGGACAGCCTATGGCTACACCTTC. This rearrangement joins TRBV7-2 to TRBJ1-2; TRBD1 aligns across 7 bases. Germline CDR1 and CDR2: SGHTA and FQGNSA. V lost 4 bases to trimming and J lost 4 bases; unmatched junction nucleotides: 15. This CDR3 comprises 17 residues.

V gene TRBV28 combines with J gene TRBJ1-1; 10 bases fit TRBD1. This CDR3 is built from 17 residues. CDR1 is MDHEN, CDR2 SYDVKM, per germline. V gave up 1 base and J gave up 3 bases; unmatched junction bases: 8. The DNA for the CDR3 is TGTGCCAGCAGTTTATTCCGGACAGGGGGTCCTTACACTGAAGCTTTCTTT. Protein sequence: CASSLFRTGGPYTEAFF.

This sequence joins TRBV6-2 or TRBV6-3 and TRBJ1-5; no clear D gene. This CDR3 spans 12 amino acids. Looked up from germline, CDR1 is MNHEY and CDR2 is SVGEGT. With 5 bases removed from V and 5 bases from J, the gap between germline ends came to 7 bases. The CDR3 loop is CASSTGYQPQHF. For the CDR3, the DNA is TGTGCCAGCAGTACGGGGTATCAGCCCCAGCATTTT.

The sample holds a few counts of this clone. The chain carries TRBV19 and TRBJ2-2; D is perhaps TRBD2 (5 bases). Looked up from germline, CDR1 is LNHDA and CDR2 is SQIVND (reference sequence). Deletions cut 8 bases from V and 6 bases from J, with 13 bases between. This CDR3 has 13 amino acids. This chain's CDR3 is CASRGPQAGELFF. DNA for the CDR3: TGTGCCAGTCGAGGGCCCCAGGCCGGGGAGCTGTTTTTT.

A few counts support this clone. The chain recombines TRBV10-1 with TRBJ2-1; TRBD2 aligns across 8 bases. The germline V gene has CDR1 WNHNN and CDR2 SYGVQD (reference sequence). Trimming at V came to 0 bases and at J to 9 bases, leaving 7 bases not matched to a gene. This CDR3 contains 15 residues. CDR3 DNA sequence: TGCGCCAGCAGTGAGTCTCTGACCGGGAGGGTTGAGCAGTTCTTC. Protein sequence: CASSESLTGRVEQFF.

The chain carries TRBV7-9 and TRBJ2-1; D uncertain. The CDR3 is 16 amino acids. V was shortened by 2 bases and J by 4 bases, with 15 bases between the two germline ends. The germline V gene encodes CDR1 SEHNR and CDR2 FQNEAQ (reference sequence). The CDR3 here is CASSLTAADPYNEQFF. Written as DNA, the CDR3 is TGTGCCAGCAGCTTAACAGCTGCAGACCCATACAATGAGCAGTTCTTC.

The V gene is TRBV5-1, the J gene TRBJ2-5; TRBD2 aligns across 8 bases. The V and J ends lost 0 bases and 5 bases, in that order; junction bases with no gene match: 6. Germline values: CDR1 SGHRS, CDR2 YFSETQ. The CDR3 sequence is 15 residues long. CDR3 protein: CASSLGTREGETQYF. The CDR3 region has the DNA TGCGCCAGCAGCTTGGGGACCCGGGAGGGTGAGACCCAGTACTTC.

This clone was counted only a few times. This chain uses TRBV9 with TRBJ2-2, with D tentatively TRBD2 (5 bases). Trimming took 6 bases from V and 6 from J, leaving 18 bases between them. The CDR3 runs 15 residues. From germline, CDR1 is SGDLS and CDR2 YYNGEE. CDR3 bases: TGTGCCAGCACCTATAGCGAGGGAATAGCCGGGGAGCTGTTTTTT. Protein product: CASTYSEGIAGELFF.

The rearrangement uses TRBV28 and TRBJ2-3; the match to TRBD2 covers 9 bases. V gave up 5 bases and J gave up 0 bases; unmatched junction bases: 6. This CDR3 spans 16 amino acids. Germline lookup yields CDR1 MDHEN and CDR2 SYDVKM. The CDR3 nucleotides are TGTGCCAGCAGTCTCTTAGCGGGAGTCAGCACAGATACGCAGTATTTT. Protein product: CASSLLAGVSTDTQYF.

This clone has more than one count but fewer than ten. The chain combines TRBV5-5 with TRBJ2-1; 8 bases are shared with TRBD1. This CDR3 has 15 amino acids. Germline loops: CDR1 SGHKS, CDR2 YYEKEE (reference sequence). V trimming: 1 base; J trimming: 3 bases; junction bases outside the gene matches: 3. CDR3 region: CASSLSGQDYNEQFF. The CDR3 DNA sequence: TGTGCCAGCAGCTTGTCGGGACAGGACTACAATGAGCAGTTCTTC.

V is TRBV28 and J is TRBJ1-5, with 8 bases aligning to TRBD1. The V segment lost 5 bases and the J segment 5 bases; nucleotides outside the gene matches: 8. CDR1 is MDHEN and CDR2 is SYDVKM in the germline V gene. This CDR3 region has 15 residues. CDR3: CASSPRSGQDQPQHF. In DNA, the CDR3 is TGTGCCAGCAGTCCGAGATCGGGACAGGATCAGCCCCAGCATTTT.

The CDR3 nucleotides read TGTGCCAGCAGCCAAAAGGGCAGCGGGATACCCCCAGATACGCAGTATTTT. Its translation is CASSQKGSGIPPDTQYF. J is TRBJ2-3 and V is TRBV3-1 (or the pseudogene TRBV3-2), with TRBD2 matching 7 bases. Germline CDR1 reads LGHDT; CDR2 reads YNNKEL (reference sequence). Germline trimming cut 2 bases from V and 4 bases from J; bases unmatched to any gene: 12. The CDR3 runs 17 residues.

This chain uses TRBV9 with TRBJ2-5; a weak D match, TRBD1 (5 bases). This CDR3 region has 14 residues. Germline CDR1 SGDLS, CDR2 YYNGEE. The germline V and J ends were trimmed by 4 bases and 2 bases, with 12 bases remaining between them. The CDR3 sequence: CASSPRQIQETQYF. Here the CDR3 DNA reads TGTGCCAGCAGCCCCCGACAGATACAAGAGACCCAGTACTTC.

This clone came up many times. This chain joins TRBV19 and TRBJ2-7, with TRBD1 as a possible D gene (6 bases). V was trimmed by 3 bases and J by 2 bases, leaving 11 bases between them. Per germline, CDR1 LNHDA and CDR2 SQIVND (reference sequence). The CDR3 has 14 residues. For the CDR3, the DNA is TGTGCCAGTAGTATCGCAGGGGCAACCTACGAGCAGTACTTC. The encoded protein is CASSIAGATYEQYF.

This clone was detected a few times. The rearrangement links TRBV11-1 to TRBJ2-1, with 7 bases identical to TRBD2. This CDR3 comprises 16 residues. Germline V gene data show CDR1 as SGHAT and CDR2 as FQDESV (reference sequence). V was clipped by 0 bases and J by 6 bases; unmatched bases: 8. The chain's CDR3 is CASSLAQLGLVNEQFF. For the CDR3, the DNA is TGTGCCAGCAGCTTAGCGCAACTAGGACTAGTCAATGAGCAGTTCTTC.

The chain carries TRBV9 and TRBJ2-5; 7 positions agree with TRBD2. Germline-derived CDR1 and CDR2 are SGDLS and YYNGEE. J gave up 3 bases and V 2 bases, and 4 bases lay outside the gene matches. The CDR3 has 14 amino acids. CDR3 bases: TGTGCCAGCAGCGTTGCTAGCGGTAAAGAGACCCAGTACTTC. It translates to CASSVASGKETQYF.

The rearrangement links TRBV29-1 to TRBJ2-5, with D possibly being TRBD1 (5 bases). The germline gives CDR1 SQVTM, CDR2 ANQGSEA. Trimming shortened V by 4 bases and J by 2 bases, and 8 bases separated the two germline ends. The CDR3 sequence is 12 residues long. In DNA, the CDR3 is TGCAGCGTTGTGGGGCAGCAAGAGACCCAGTACTTC. Protein sequence: CSVVGQQETQYF.